In its sample, the clone carrying this TCR beta chain was seen a few times. One heparinised draw of blood, averaging roughly 120 mL, came from each donor. Each of the sorted populations had a purity greater than 98%. The data were taken from a study of beta chain features in type 1 diabetes. Between the trimmed V and J ends, which lost 4 bases and 0 bases, there was a span of 10 bases. The CDR3 consists of 15 residues. Germline V gives CDR1 ENHRY, CDR2 SYGVKD. The authors reverse transcribed all of the isolated RNA, so sequencing captured expressed TCRB transcripts. Assay: immunoSEQ multiplex PCR; the TCRdb copy retains only in-frame clones and omits some. The sample comprises more than 130,000 clones, less than 9% of which are singletons, and 1.1% to 1.5% rests with the top ten.

The J gene is TRBJ1-3, the V gene TRBV10-3; D is uncertain. The material sequenced was central memory CD4+ T cells from blood. The source of this sequence is a woman between 25 and 40 years old in good health. The CDR3 protein is CAISGEANSGNTIYF. Written as DNA, the CDR3 is TGTGCCATCAGTGGGGAGGCAAACTCTGGAAACACCATATATTTT.